Sequencing of this T cell receptor beta chain was carried out in a study of T cell changes during pregnancy in multiple sclerosis. Repertoires were generated with immunoSEQ multiplex PCR, while TCRdb's copy carries only in-frame clones and drops some. The sample includes roughly 40,000 clones, around nine tenths of them seen just once. This CDR3 comprises 14 residues. V lost 3 bases to trimming and J lost 0 bases, with 8 bases between them. Per the germline V gene, CDR1 is SGHRS and CDR2 is YFSETQ. The chain uses TRBV5-1 and TRBJ2-3; no clear D gene. Here the sequenced sample was CD4+ T cells from peripheral blood mononuclear cells, taken in the first trimester of pregnancy. The source of this sequence is a female donor with multiple sclerosis, enrolled in a pregnancy study. CDR3 nucleotides: TGCGCCAGCAGCTGGATGACTAGCACAGATACGCAGTATTTT. Residues: CASSWMTSTDTQYF.